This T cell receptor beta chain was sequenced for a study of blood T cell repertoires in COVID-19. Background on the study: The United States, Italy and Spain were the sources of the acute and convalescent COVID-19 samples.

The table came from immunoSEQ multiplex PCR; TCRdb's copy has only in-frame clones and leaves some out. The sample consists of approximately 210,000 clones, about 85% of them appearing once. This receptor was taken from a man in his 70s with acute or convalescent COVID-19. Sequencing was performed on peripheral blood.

CDR3 loop: CASIPNPRGAEGYTF. The CDR3 DNA sequence: TGTGCCAGTATACCCAACCCACGGGGGGCGGAAGGCTACACCTTC. The chain is built from TRBV19 and TRBJ1-2; D may be TRBD1 (6 bases). The V gene's germline CDR1 is LNHDA and CDR2 SQIVND (reference sequence). The CDR3 has 15 residues. Trimming took off 7 bases at V and 8 bases at J, with 23 bases between the two ends.